This T cell receptor (beta chain) was obtained from a study of blood T cell repertoires in COVID-19. Across the study: Samples came from the United States, Italy and Spain, spanning acute and convalescent COVID-19.

V was pared by 4 bases and J by 4 bases, with 8 bases of the junction left unmatched. This CDR3 is 15 amino acids long. Per germline, CDR1 SQVTM and CDR2 ANQGSEA. In its sample, this clone was seen once. Assay used: immunoSEQ multiplex PCR; TCRdb lists only in-frame clones, some missing. The sample has fewer than 350,000 clones; roughly 87% are singletons. The sample taken for sequencing was peripheral blood. The receptor's source is a man between 18 and 35 years old with active or convalescent COVID-19. This sequence joins TRBV29-1 and TRBJ2-1; 9 bases match TRBD1. The chain's CDR3 is CSVGFSGQGYNEQFF. DNA for the CDR3: TGCAGCGTTGGATTTAGCGGACAGGGGTACAATGAGCAGTTCTTC.